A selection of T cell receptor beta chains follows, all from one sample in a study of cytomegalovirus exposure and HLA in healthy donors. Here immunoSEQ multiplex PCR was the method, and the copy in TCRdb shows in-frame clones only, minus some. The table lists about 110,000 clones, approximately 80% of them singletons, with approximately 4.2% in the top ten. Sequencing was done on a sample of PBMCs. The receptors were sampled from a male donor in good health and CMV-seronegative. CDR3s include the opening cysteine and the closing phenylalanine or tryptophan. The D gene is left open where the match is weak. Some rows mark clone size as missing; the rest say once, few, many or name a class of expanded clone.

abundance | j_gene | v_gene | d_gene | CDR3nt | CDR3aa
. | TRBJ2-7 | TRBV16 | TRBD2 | TGTGCCAGCAGCCAATCGGGACTAGCGGGAGGCTACGAGCAGTACTTC | CASSQSGLAGGYEQYF
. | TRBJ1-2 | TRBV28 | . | TGTGCCACCCAACAGGGCATCAGGCACTATGGCTACACCTTC | CATQQGIRHYGYTF
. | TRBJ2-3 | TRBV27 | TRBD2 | TGTGCCAGCAGTTTTCTAGCGGGATACACAGATACGCAGTATTTT | CASSFLAGYTDTQYF
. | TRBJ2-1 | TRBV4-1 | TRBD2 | TGCGCCAGCAGCCAACGACTAGCTAAAAAGGAGCAGTTCTTC | CASSQRLAKKEQFF
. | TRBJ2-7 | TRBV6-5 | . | TGTGCCAGCAGTTACGGGGCTAGCTACGAGCAGTACTTC | CASSYGASYEQYF
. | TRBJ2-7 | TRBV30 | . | TGTGCCTGGAGTGTACTAGCCTGGGGGACGCTCTCCTACGAGCAGTACTTC | CAWSVLAWGTLSYEQYF
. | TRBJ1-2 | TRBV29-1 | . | TGCAGCGCCTGGACAGAGAACTATGGCTACACCTTC | CSAWTENYGYTF
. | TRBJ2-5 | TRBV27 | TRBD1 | TGTGCCAGCAGTTGGACAGGGGGCGCCGAGACCCAGTACTTC | CASSWTGGAETQYF
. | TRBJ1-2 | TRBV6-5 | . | TGTGCCAGCAGTTACGCAGGGGAATATGGCTACACCTTC | CASSYAGEYGYTF
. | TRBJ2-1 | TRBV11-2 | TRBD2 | TGTGCCAGCAGCTTAATACGGGGACTAGCGGGCGATGAGCAGTTCTTC | CASSLIRGLAGDEQFF
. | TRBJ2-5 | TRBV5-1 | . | TGCGCCAGCAGCTTGGGCGGCGTCGGAGAGACCCAGTACTTC | CASSLGGVGETQYF
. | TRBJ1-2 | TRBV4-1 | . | TGCGCCAGCAGCCAAGATGAGTACAGTCCCTATGGCTACACCTTC | CASSQDEYSPYGYTF
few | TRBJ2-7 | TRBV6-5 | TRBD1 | TGTGCCAGCAGACTACTCAAGACAGGGGGCTTCGAGCAGTACTTC | CASRLLKTGGFEQYF
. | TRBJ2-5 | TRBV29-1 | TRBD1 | TGCAGCGGCGGGACAGGAGCGTACCAAGAGACCCAGTACTTC | CSGGTGAYQETQYF
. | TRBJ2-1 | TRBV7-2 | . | TGTGCCAGCAGGTTACTAGGTGTTCGAAGCTCCTACAATGAGCAGTTCTTC | CASRLLGVRSSYNEQFF
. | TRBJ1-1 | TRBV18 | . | TGTGCCAGCTCACCCCCGGGAACCGGGCGCGGAGCTTTCTTT | CASSPPGTGRGAFF
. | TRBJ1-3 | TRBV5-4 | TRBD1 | TGTGCCAGCAGCGAGGGGGCAGGGAAAGGGGACACCATATATTTT | CASSEGAGKGDTIYF
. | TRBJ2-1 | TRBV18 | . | TGTGCCAGCTCACCCGGGTACAATGAGCAGTTCTTC | CASSPGYNEQFF
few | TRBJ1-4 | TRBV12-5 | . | TGTGCTAGTCGGGGAGGGTTCGGGCGCGAAAAACTGTTTTTT | CASRGGFGREKLFF
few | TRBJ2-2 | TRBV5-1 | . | TGCGCCAGCAGCCTGGAGGGCGGGACGAACACCGGGGAGCTGTTTTTT | CASSLEGGTNTGELFF
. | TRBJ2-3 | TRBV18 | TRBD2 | TGTGCCAGCTCACCGACTAGCGGCACAGATACGCAGTATTTT | CASSPTSGTDTQYF
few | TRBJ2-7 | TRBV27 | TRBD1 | TGTGCCAGCAGTAGATCCGGGACAGGGGGCTACGAGCAGTACTTC | CASSRSGTGGYEQYF
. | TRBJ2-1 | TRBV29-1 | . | TGCAGCGTTGATCTCGGGGGTGAGCAGTTCTTC | CSVDLGGEQFF
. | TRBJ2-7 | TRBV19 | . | TGTGCCAGTAGTATGGGGGACTTTAGAGCCTACGAGCAGTACTTC | CASSMGDFRAYEQYF
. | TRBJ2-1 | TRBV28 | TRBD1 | TGTGCCAGCAGTTTAGACAGGGACAATGAGCAGTTCTTC | CASSLDRDNEQFF
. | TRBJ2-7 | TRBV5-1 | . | TGCGCCAGCAGCTTGGCGGTTACGAGACAGGACTACGAGCAGTACTTC | CASSLAVTRQDYEQYF
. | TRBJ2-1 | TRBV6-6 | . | TGTGCCAGCACCGAACAGGGTGTTGGGTTGGCGTTCTTC | CASTEQGVGLAFF
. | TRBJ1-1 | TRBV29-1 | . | TGCAGCGTTGAAGATCCCCTGGGGGGGGAGACTGAAGCTTTCTTT | CSVEDPLGGETEAFF
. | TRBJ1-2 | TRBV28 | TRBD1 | TGTGCCAGCAGTTTATTTTCAGGGGGCTACTATGGCTACACCTTC | CASSLFSGGYYGYTF
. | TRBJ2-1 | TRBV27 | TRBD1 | TGTGCCAGCAGTCCGCGGACAGGGGTGTACTATGAGCAGTTCTTC | CASSPRTGVYYEQFF
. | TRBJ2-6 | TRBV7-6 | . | TGTGCCAGCAGCTTACTTGGGCGGAGGGGTCTTCTTAGCTCTGGGGCCAACGTCCTGACTTTC | CASSLLGRRGLLSSGANVLTF
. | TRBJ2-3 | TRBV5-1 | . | TGCGCCAGCAGTGACCGAAGACAACGAAGCACAGATACGCAGTATTTT | CASSDRRQRSTDTQYF
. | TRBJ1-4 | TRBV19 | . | TGTGCCAGTAGTACAGAGACAGCCCCCCCCAGAAAACTGTTTTTT | CASSTETAPPRKLFF
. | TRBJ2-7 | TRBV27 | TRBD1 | TGTGCCAGCAGTTTCCAGCCCCCCGGGACAGGGAACTACGAGCAGTACTTC | CASSFQPPGTGNYEQYF
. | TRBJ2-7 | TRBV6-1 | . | TGTGCCAGCAGTGAAATTGTGTCTAGCTCCGAGCAGTACTTC | CASSEIVSSSEQYF
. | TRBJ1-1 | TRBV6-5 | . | TGTGCCAGCAGTTACTCGAGTAGAGGGGGCACTGAAGCTTTCTTT | CASSYSSRGGTEAFF
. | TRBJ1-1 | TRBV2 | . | TGTGCCAGCGGCGGGGACACTGAAGCTTTCTTT | CASGGDTEAFF
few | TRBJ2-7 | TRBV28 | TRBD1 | TGTGCCAGCAGTAGGGGACAGGGTGGCTACGAGCAGTACTTC | CASSRGQGGYEQYF
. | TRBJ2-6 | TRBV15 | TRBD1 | TGTGCCACCAGCAGAAACACAGGGGCCGGGGCCAACGTCCTGACTTTC | CATSRNTGAGANVLTF
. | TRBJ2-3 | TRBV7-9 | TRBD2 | TGTGCCAGCAGTTGGACGGGAGGCCGCACAGATACGCAGTATTTT | CASSWTGGRTDTQYF
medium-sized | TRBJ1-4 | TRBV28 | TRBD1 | TGTGCCAGCAGTGGCAGGGGGCAAAATAATGAAAAACTGTTTTTT | CASSGRGQNNEKLFF
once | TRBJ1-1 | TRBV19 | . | TGTGCCAGTAATGTGGGGGCCCGAAGAGCTTTCTTT | CASNVGARRAFF
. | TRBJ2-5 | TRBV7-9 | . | TGTGCCAGCACGTCAACTAGCCGGGAGACCCAGTACTTC | CASTSTSRETQYF
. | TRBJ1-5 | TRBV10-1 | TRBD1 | TGCGCCAGGGACAGGGTTGGAATCGTCGGCAATCAGCCTCAGCATTTT | CARDRVGIVGNQPQHF
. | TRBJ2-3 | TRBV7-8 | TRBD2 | TGTGCCAGCAGCTCGGGACTAGCGGGAGGGTCGGATACGCAGTATTTT | CASSSGLAGGSDTQYF
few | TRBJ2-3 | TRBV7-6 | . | TGTGCCAGCAGCTTACCCTATCGGGGCACAGATACGCAGTATTTT | CASSLPYRGTDTQYF
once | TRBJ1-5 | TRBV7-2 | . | TGTGCCAGCAGCTTAGCGGGCAGGCAACAGCCCCAGCATTTT | CASSLAGRQQPQHF
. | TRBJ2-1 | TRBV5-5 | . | TGTGCCAGCAGCTTGGGTCGCTCCTACAATGAGCAGTTCTTC | CASSLGRSYNEQFF
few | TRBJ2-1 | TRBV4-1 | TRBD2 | TGCGCCAGCAGCCAAAGACTAGCGAACAATGAGCAGTTCTTC | CASSQRLANNEQFF
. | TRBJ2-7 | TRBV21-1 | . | TGTGCCAGCAGCTTCAGGGGGTGGCCCTCCTTGCCGCACTACGAGCAGTACTTC | CASSFRGWPSLPHYEQYF
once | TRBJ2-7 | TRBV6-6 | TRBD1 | TGTGCCAGCAGTAACTACAGGGGTAGCTACGAGCAGTACTTC | CASSNYRGSYEQYF
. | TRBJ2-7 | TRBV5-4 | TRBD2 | TGTGCCTGGGGGCTAGCGGGAGTTAGTGAGCAGTACTTC | CAWGLAGVSEQYF
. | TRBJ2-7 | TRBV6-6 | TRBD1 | TGTGCCAGCGGTGGACAGGGAGAGGGGTCCTACGAGCAGTACTTC | CASGGQGEGSYEQYF
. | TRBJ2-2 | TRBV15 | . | TGTGCCACCAGCAGAGATATGGGGGAGCTGTTTTTT | CATSRDMGELFF
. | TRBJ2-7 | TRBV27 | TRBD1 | TGTGCCAGCAGTTTGACAGGGGGCGGATACGAGCAGTACTTC | CASSLTGGGYEQYF
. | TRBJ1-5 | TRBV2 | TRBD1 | TGTGCCAGCAGTCTTGAAGGGGGCCAGCCCCAGCATTTT | CASSLEGGQPQHF
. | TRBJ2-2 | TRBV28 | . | . | CASSLVRFGVFGTGELFF
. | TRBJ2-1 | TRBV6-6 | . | TGTGCCAGCAGGGACTCCTTGGGCGCGGACAATGAGCAGTTCTTC | CASRDSLGADNEQFF